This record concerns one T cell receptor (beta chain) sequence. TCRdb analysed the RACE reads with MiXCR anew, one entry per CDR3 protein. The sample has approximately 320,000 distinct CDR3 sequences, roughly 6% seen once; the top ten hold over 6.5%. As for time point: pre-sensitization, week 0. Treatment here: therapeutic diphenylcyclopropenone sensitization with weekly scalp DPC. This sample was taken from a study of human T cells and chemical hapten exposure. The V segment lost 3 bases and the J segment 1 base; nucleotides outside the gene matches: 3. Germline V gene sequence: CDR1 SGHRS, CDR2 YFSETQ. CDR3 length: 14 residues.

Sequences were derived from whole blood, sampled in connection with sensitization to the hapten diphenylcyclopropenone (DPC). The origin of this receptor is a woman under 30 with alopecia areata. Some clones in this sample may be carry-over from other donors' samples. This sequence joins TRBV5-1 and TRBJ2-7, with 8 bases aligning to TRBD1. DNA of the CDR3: TGCGCCAGCAGCTGGGACAGGCCATCCTACGAGCAGTACTTC. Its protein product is CASSWDRPSYEQYF.